Reported below is one T cell receptor (beta chain). In the original workflow: For nucleated cells, counts were estimated from reference gene primer amplification. Profiled with immunoSEQ multiplex PCR; TCRdb holds only in-frame clones, not every one. V and J calls plus clone size are reproduced from that table; the DNA served to infer D and trimming. The sample yields some 190,000 clones, approximately 82% seen once. The record originates from a study of blood T cell repertoires in COVID-19. Study-wide context: PBMCs, B-cell-depleted T cells, or T cells provided the cDNA or gDNA that made up the material.

The CDR3 has 14 residues. Trimming stripped 7 bases from V and 8 bases from J, with 17 bases between. The germline CDR1 and CDR2 sequences are MDHEN and SYDVKM. The gene calls are TRBV28 and TRBJ1-4; TRBD1 might be the D (6 bases). The sequencing sample was made of peripheral blood. The sequence was obtained from a woman of 80 years or more with active or convalescent COVID-19. The CDR3 protein is CASTQQGGWEKLFF. In nucleotides, the CDR3 is TGTGCCAGCACCCAACAGGGTGGGTGGGAAAAACTGTTTTTT.